The next 31 T cell receptor beta chains were all read from a single sample in a study of EBV T-cell therapy then PD-1 blockade in nasopharyngeal carcinoma. Assay used: immunoSEQ multiplex PCR; TCRdb lists only in-frame clones, some missing. The table includes approximately 23,000 clones, approximately 80% detected once. Regarding treatment: AdE1-LMPpoly-expanded autologous EBV-specific T-cell therapy followed by anti-PD-1 nivolumab. Which antigens these TCRs recognize remains unknown. The sample consisted of CD8+ T cells from blood, taken at day -245 from a patient whose treatment included autologous EBV-specific T cells and nivolumab. These receptor sequences come from a middle-aged man with nasopharyngeal carcinoma.

The chain uses TRBV6-4 and TRBJ2-3; D possibly corresponds to TRBD1 (6 bases). Germline loops: CDR1 MRHNA, CDR2 SNTAGT. This CDR3 is 15 amino acids long. Deletions cut 2 bases from V and 0 bases from J, with 9 bases between. The CDR3 nucleotides are TGTGCCAGCAGTGACGGTACAGGGAGCACAGATACGCAGTATTTT. Its translation: CASSDGTGSTDTQYF.

CDR3 bases: TGTGCCATCGATTTTGATGACCCCGGGACAGGGAGAATCCCCGATAATTCACCCCTCCACTTT. It specifies CAIDFDDPGTGRIPDNSPLHF. V is TRBV24-1 and J is TRBJ1-6; 9 bases agree with TRBD1. The CDR3 totals 21 residues. Germline V CDR1 and CDR2: KGHDR, SFDVKD. The J segment lost 5 bases and the V segment lost 11 bases, leaving 27 bases of the junction unmatched.

The genes are TRBV6-2 or TRBV6-3 and TRBJ2-1, with D perhaps given as TRBD1 or TRBD2 (5 bases each). The CDR3 consists of 14 residues. The V end was cut by 5 bases, the J end by 6 bases, with 14 bases between. The germline V gene has CDR1 MNHEY and CDR2 SVGEGT. The CDR3 region is CASSKPRDPNEQFF. The CDR3 bases are TGTGCCAGCAGTAAACCCCGGGACCCCAATGAGCAGTTCTTC.

The rearrangement uses TRBV3-1 (or the pseudogene TRBV3-2) and TRBJ1-2, with 10 bases matching TRBD1. Looked up from germline, CDR1 is LGHDT and CDR2 is YNNKEL (reference sequence). The CDR3 loop spans 16 amino acids. Unmatched junction bases numbered 7, after V lost 2 bases and J lost 4 bases. CDR3 loop: CASSQPGTGVFYGYTF. CDR3 nucleotides: TGTGCCAGCAGCCAACCGGGGACAGGGGTCTTCTATGGCTACACCTTC.

The CDR3 is CASSSNHREQYF. CDR3 nucleotides: TGTGCCAGCAGTTCCAACCACAGAGAGCAGTACTTC. The V call is TRBV27, the J call TRBJ2-7; no firm D call. V was clipped by 4 bases and J by 7 bases, with 11 bases between them. The germline V gene encodes CDR1 MNHEY and CDR2 SMNVEV (reference sequence). This CDR3 spans 12 amino acids.

V usage is TRBV29-1 and J usage is TRBJ1-5, with D unresolved. Germline V lookup: CDR1 SQVTM, CDR2 ANQGSEA. V gave up 5 bases and J gave up 5 bases, with 7 bases separating them. This CDR3 comprises 11 residues. The CDR3 DNA reads as TGCAGCGTTACACGATATCAGCCCCAGCATTTT. Protein sequence: CSVTRYQPQHF.

The chain joins TRBV4-3 to TRBJ2-3; perhaps TRBD1 as D (5 bases). This CDR3 spans 14 amino acids. The ends were cut back, 0 bases at V and 5 bases at J, with 9 bases in the middle. Germline assignment: CDR1 LGHNA and CDR2 YSLEER. CDR3: CASSQDSGRDTQYF. CDR3 coding DNA: TGCGCCAGCAGCCAAGATTCAGGGCGAGATACGCAGTATTTT.

The V call is TRBV10-3, the J call TRBJ2-1; no firm D call. CDR3 size: 12 residues. V lost 4 bases and J lost 8, with 9 bases in between. Per the germline V gene, CDR1 is ENHRY and CDR2 is SYGVKD. In DNA, the CDR3 is TGTGCCATCAGTGTACACTCTGATGAGCAGTTCTTC. This codes for CAISVHSDEQFF.

J is TRBJ2-7 and V is TRBV18; D may be TRBD1 or TRBD2 (6 bases each). The germline gives CDR1 KGHSH, CDR2 LQKENI. Deletions cut 4 bases from V and 7 bases from J, with 20 bases between. This CDR3 spans 15 amino acids. The DNA for the CDR3 is TGTGCCAGCTCACTATCCGGGACGGGGGCTCCGGAGCAGTACTTC. This encodes CASSLSGTGAPEQYF.

With regard to this clone: Other DNA sequences within the sample encode an identical CDR3. The chain combines TRBV27 with TRBJ1-2; a possible D gene is TRBD1 (5 bases). V was pared by 3 bases and J by 4 bases, with 12 bases between. Germline loops: CDR1 MNHEY, CDR2 SMNVEV (reference sequence). The CDR3 is 14 residues long. The CDR3 region is CASSFGQGVYGYTF. The CDR3 DNA follows: TGTGCCAGCAGTTTCGGCCAGGGTGTCTATGGCTACACCTTC.

This clone was recorded only once. This same CDR3 is encoded by further DNA sequences in the sample. The chain joins TRBV7-9 to TRBJ1-3, with D possibly TRBD1 on 6 matching bases. CDR3 length: 15 amino acids. In germline, CDR1 is SEHNR, CDR2 FQNEAQ (reference sequence). V lost 5 bases to trimming and J lost 0 bases, with 11 bases between them. CDR3 protein: CASSLRQVSGNTIYF. CDR3 nucleotide sequence: TGTGCCAGCAGCCTAAGACAGGTCTCTGGAAACACCATATATTTT.

By sample share, this clone is large. The CDR3 loop is CASSARQGPSYEQYF. CDR3 DNA: TGTGCCAGCAGCGCACGACAGGGGCCCTCCTACGAGCAGTACTTC. The chain has TRBV7-8 and TRBJ2-7; 8 bases match TRBD1. This CDR3 contains 15 residues. Germline CDR1 is SGHVS and CDR2 is FQNEAQ. J was trimmed by 0 bases and V by 5 bases; bases with no gene match: 6.

By frequency in the sample, this clone is medium-sized (0.01 to 0.1%). The J gene is TRBJ2-5, the V gene TRBV6-4; 9 bases fit TRBD1. Losses at the gene ends were 3 bases for V and 2 bases for J; bases not matched to a gene: 1. Per germline, CDR1 MRHNA and CDR2 SNTAGT. The CDR3 loop spans 14 amino acids. For the CDR3, the DNA is TGTGCCAGCAGTGAGGGACAGGGTCAAGAGACCCAGTACTTC. Translated, it gives CASSEGQGQETQYF.

V is TRBV7-6 and J is TRBJ2-7; a weak D match, TRBD2 (5 bases). The CDR3 is 14 amino acids. The ends were cut back, 3 bases at V and 6 bases at J, with 15 bases in the middle. The germline CDR1 and CDR2 sequences are SGHVS and FNYEAQ. The CDR3 DNA sequence: TGTGCCAGCAGCTTGACCGGGCCGGCGGGCGAGCAGTACTTC. It specifies CASSLTGPAGEQYF.

The chain uses TRBV5-6 and TRBJ2-7; 8 nucleotides align to TRBD1. The CDR3 consists of 15 residues. Germline lookup yields CDR1 SGHDT and CDR2 YYEEEE. V trimming: 3 bases; J trimming: 2 bases; junction bases outside the gene matches: 7. In DNA, the CDR3 is TGTGCCAGCAGCTCCTGGACAGGGCACCCCTACGAGCAGTACTTC. As protein: CASSSWTGHPYEQYF.

The V call is TRBV7-3, the J call TRBJ2-6, with D unresolved. V lost 2 bases, J lost 1 base, and 6 bases lay in between. Germline V gives CDR1 SGHTA, CDR2 FQGTGA. This CDR3 has 15 amino acids. The CDR3 loop reads CASSLRGSGANVLTF. In nucleotides, the CDR3 is TGTGCCAGCAGCTTACGAGGTTCTGGGGCCAACGTCCTGACTTTC.

This clone has more than one count but fewer than ten. The V call is TRBV6-6, the J call TRBJ1-1; no clear D. Germline values: CDR1 MNHNY, CDR2 SVGAGI (reference sequence). The CDR3 totals 18 residues. V was shortened by 5 bases and J by 0 bases, with 22 bases between the two germline ends. CDR3 region: CASSHAPFSYDLNTEAFF. Here the CDR3 DNA reads TGTGCCAGCAGTCACGCTCCTTTTAGTTATGACCTGAACACTGAAGCTTTCTTT.

The V and J genes are TRBV12-3 or TRBV12-4 and TRBJ1-2, with TRBD1 as a possible D gene (5 bases). The CDR3 loop spans 13 amino acids. The V end lost 4 bases, the J end lost 5 bases, and 11 bases lay between the germline ends. CDR3 bases: TGTGCCAGCAGTTGGGACGGAATTTATGGCTACACCTTC. Translation: CASSWDGIYGYTF.

J is TRBJ2-7 and V is TRBV4-3, with unresolved D. The germline V and J ends were trimmed by 1 base and 3 bases, with 10 bases remaining between them. This CDR3 contains 14 residues. CDR1 and CDR2 (germline): LGHNA, YSLEER. CDR3 in amino acids: CASSQGTGDYEQYF. For the CDR3, the DNA is TGCGCCAGCAGCCAAGGGACCGGCGACTACGAGCAGTACTTC.

This clone appeared a few times. The chain links TRBV6-4 to TRBJ2-3, with D maybe TRBD1 (6 bases). The ends were cut back, 2 bases at V and 2 bases at J, with 8 bases in the middle. CDR3 length equals 14 residues. The germline gives CDR1 MRHNA, CDR2 SNTAGT. CDR3 coding DNA: TGTGCCAGCAGTGACGGGACAAACACAGATACGCAGTATTTT. Translating gives CASSDGTNTDTQYF.

This sequence joins TRBV6-1 and TRBJ1-6; D perhaps matches TRBD1 (5 bases). Trimming shortened V by 3 bases and J by 7 bases, and 13 bases separated the two germline ends. Germline V gene data show CDR1 as MNHNS and CDR2 as SASEGT. The CDR3 runs to 15 residues. The CDR3 spells CASSDGEEGNSPLHF. As DNA, the CDR3 is TGTGCCAGCAGTGACGGGGAGGAGGGGAATTCACCCCTCCACTTT.

Here the CDR3 DNA reads TGTGCCAGCAGTCCTGACAGGCCAGAGCAGTTCTTC. Translating it yields CASSPDRPEQFF. The chain links TRBV12-3 or TRBV12-4 to TRBJ2-1; TRBD1 is a possible D gene (6 bases). This CDR3 region has 12 residues. V was cut by 5 bases and J by 10 bases, with 12 bases left in between.

This chain uses TRBV7-2 with TRBJ1-5; a weak D match, TRBD1 (6 bases). The CDR3 covers 14 residues. Trimming took off 3 bases at V and 6 bases at J, with 12 bases between the two ends. Looked up from germline, CDR1 is SGHTA and CDR2 is FQGNSA. CDR3 sequence: CASSFLEGGQPQHF. In nucleotides, the CDR3 is TGTGCCAGCAGCTTTCTGGAAGGGGGTCAGCCCCAGCATTTT.

V is TRBV27 and J is TRBJ1-2, with TRBD1 identical over 8 bases. V shed 2 bases, J shed 4 bases, and the junction held 3 bases outside the gene matches. Looked up from germline, CDR1 is MNHEY and CDR2 is SMNVEV (reference sequence). The CDR3 has 14 amino acids. In DNA form, the CDR3 reads TGTGCCAGCAGTTTACAGGGGGCGGGCTATGGCTACACCTTC. This codes for CASSLQGAGYGYTF.

This clone was counted only a few times. The chain recombines TRBV7-6 with TRBJ1-5; possibly TRBD1 for D (6 bases). Germline values: CDR1 SGHVS, CDR2 FNYEAQ. The CDR3 sequence is 15 residues long. V was trimmed by 5 bases and J by 2 bases, leaving 13 bases between them. The chain's CDR3 is CASSGGGWGNQPQHF. Here the CDR3 DNA reads TGTGCCAGCAGCGGGGGGGGCTGGGGCAATCAGCCCCAGCATTTT.

J is TRBJ2-2 and V is TRBV5-6; possibly TRBD1 for D (6 bases). V lost 4 bases, J lost 4 bases, and 14 bases lay in between. CDR3 length equals 15 residues. The germline CDR1 and CDR2 sequences are SGHDT and YYEEEE. CDR3 nucleotide sequence: TGTGCCAGCAGCCCTACAGGGCCCAGCACCGGGGAGCTGTTTTTT. It yields the protein CASSPTGPSTGELFF.

The chain combines TRBV21-1 with TRBJ2-2. TRBV21-1 is assigned pseudogene status. This CDR3 comprises 12 residues. CDR3 protein: CASSKGAGELFF. CDR3 coding DNA: TGTGCCAGCAGCAAAGGGGCCGGGGAGCTGTTTTTT.

This CDR3 reads CASSLVVGGRNQPQHF. As DNA, the CDR3 is TGTGCCAGCAGCTTAGTCGTTGGGGGCCGGAATCAGCCCCAGCATTTT. This rearrangement joins TRBV7-9 to TRBJ1-5; tentatively, D is TRBD1 (6 bases). CDR3 length equals 16 residues. Trimming took 1 base from V and 4 from J, leaving 14 bases between them. The V gene's germline CDR1 is SEHNR and CDR2 FQNEAQ (reference sequence).

The DNA of the CDR3 is TGTGCCAGCAGCGCCAGACTGGAGTCCTATGGCTACACCTTC. Amino acid sequence: CASSARLESYGYTF. The V gene is TRBV9, the J gene TRBJ1-2, with no clear D. Germline V CDR1 and CDR2: SGDLS, YYNGEE. The CDR3 is 14 amino acids. The V end lost 3 bases, the J end lost 4 bases, and 13 bases lay between the germline ends.

In DNA form, the CDR3 reads TGTGCCAGCAGCTTAGGTTGGAACACCGGGGAGCTGTTTTTT. Amino acids: CASSLGWNTGELFF. The chain has TRBV7-2 and TRBJ2-2; D gene unclear. The CDR3 runs to 14 residues. V was clipped by 1 base and J by 1 base, with 4 bases between them. Germline V CDR1 and CDR2: SGHTA, FQGNSA.

The chain combines TRBV6-5 with TRBJ2-7; D uncertain. The germline V gene encodes CDR1 MNHEY and CDR2 SVGAGI. The CDR3 is 12 amino acids. Trimming removed 4 bases from V and 0 bases from J, with 4 bases in between. The CDR3 region has the DNA TGTGCCAGCAGTTCCGTCTCCTACGAGCAGTACTTC. Translation: CASSSVSYEQYF.